This TCR beta chain was sequenced during a study of glioma-infiltrating T cells. CDR1 is SGHRS and CDR2 is YFSETQ in the germline V gene. The CDR3 consists of 16 residues. The ends were cut back, 1 base at V and 3 bases at J, with 14 bases in the middle. Using RNA template, CDR3s of TCR alpha and beta were amplified with iRepertoire arm-PCR. One entry per CDR3 protein, called by TCRdb with MiXCR from the multiplex PCR reads. The sample holds about 130,000 distinct CDR3 sequences, around 25% seen once. V is TRBV5-1 and J is TRBJ2-1; D perhaps matches TRBD2 (6 bases). This TCR came from a human donor with low-grade glioma or glioblastoma, undergoing nonglioma brain surgery, or in good health (not recorded which). Sequencing was carried out using glioma tissue, nonneoplastic brain tissue, or PBMCs (not recorded which). CDR3 sequence (DNA): TGCGCCAGCAGCTTGCATGCGGGGATTGACTACAATGAGCAGTTCTTC. Protein: CASSLHAGIDYNEQFF. Full variable domain (rest looked up from reference TRBV5-1 and TRBJ2-1): KAGVTQTPRYLIKTRGQQVTLSCSPISGHRSVSWYQQTPGQGLQFLFEYFSETQRNKGNFPGRFSGRQFSNSRSEMNVSTLELGDSALYLCASSLHAGIDYNEQFFGPGTRLTVL.